This TCR beta chain was identified in a study of lymphopenia after photon versus proton radiotherapy. Comment on this clone: Its specificity is unknown.

Per germline, CDR1 MNHNY and CDR2 SVGAGI (reference sequence). The ends were cut back, 8 bases at V and 9 bases at J, with 20 bases in the middle. There are 15 residues in the CDR3. Study results and caveats: After lymphocyte nadir, photon-treated repertoires showed oligoclonal expansion, especially CD8+ Temra.

Sequencing used immunoSEQ multiplex PCR; TCRdb keeps in-frame clones, though not all of them. The sample includes roughly 76,000 clones, around 92% of them seen just once. The sample was peripheral blood, taken from a patient treated with photon-based radiotherapy. This receptor was obtained from a middle-aged woman with cholangiocarcinoma. This rearrangement joins TRBV6-6 to TRBJ1-6, with D uncertain. CDR3 residues: CASPPDGVVTSPLHF. The CDR3 region has the DNA TGTGCCAGCCCGCCGGATGGGGTTGTAACTTCACCCCTCCACTTT.